The present T cell receptor beta chain was sequenced within a study of shared clonotypes between healthy human individuals. Produced via immunoSEQ multiplex PCR; TCRdb's table is partial and in-frame only. The table has hundreds of thousands of clones, about four fifths seen once. In the case of this clone: Other DNA sequences within the sample encode an identical CDR3.

The germline gives CDR1 LNHNV, CDR2 YYDKDF (reference sequence). V lost 0 bases, J lost 5 bases, and 7 bases lay in between. The CDR3 has 14 residues. Material: PBMCs. This chain uses TRBV15 with TRBJ1-4; D unresolved. The TCR comes from a woman aged 35 to 49 in good health. Some clones in this sample may be carry-over from other donors' samples. The CDR3 sequence is CATSRDRQNEKLFF. The CDR3 region has the DNA TGTGCCACCAGCAGAGATCGGCAAAATGAAAAACTGTTTTTT.